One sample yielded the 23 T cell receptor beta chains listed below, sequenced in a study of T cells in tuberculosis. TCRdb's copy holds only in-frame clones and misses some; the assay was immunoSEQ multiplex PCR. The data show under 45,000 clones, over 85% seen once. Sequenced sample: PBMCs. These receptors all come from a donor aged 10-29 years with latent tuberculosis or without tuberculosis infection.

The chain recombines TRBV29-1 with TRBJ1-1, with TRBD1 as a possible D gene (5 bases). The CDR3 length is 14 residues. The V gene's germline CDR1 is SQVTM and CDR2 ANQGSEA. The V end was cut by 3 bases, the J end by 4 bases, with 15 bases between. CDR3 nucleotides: TGCAGCGTTGAGGTCCTGGTGACAGCCACTGAAGCTTTCTTT. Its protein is CSVEVLVTATEAFF.

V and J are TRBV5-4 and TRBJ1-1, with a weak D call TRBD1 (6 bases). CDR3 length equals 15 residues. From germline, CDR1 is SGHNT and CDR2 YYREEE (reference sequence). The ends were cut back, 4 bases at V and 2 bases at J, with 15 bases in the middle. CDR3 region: CASSPRTDFNTEAFF. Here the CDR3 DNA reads TGTGCCAGCAGCCCCAGGACAGACTTTAACACTGAAGCTTTCTTT.

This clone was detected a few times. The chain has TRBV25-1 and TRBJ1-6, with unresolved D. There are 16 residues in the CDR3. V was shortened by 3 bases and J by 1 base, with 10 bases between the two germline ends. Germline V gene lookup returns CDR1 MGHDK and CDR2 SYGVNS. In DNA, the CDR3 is TGTGCCAGCAGTGAGAAAACGGGGTCCTATAATTCACCCCTCCACTTT. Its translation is CASSEKTGSYNSPLHF. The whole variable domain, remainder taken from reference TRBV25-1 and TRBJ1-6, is EADIYQTPRYLVIGTGKKITLECSQTMGHDKMYWYQQDPGMELHLIHYSYGVNSTEKGDLSSESTVSRIRTEHFPLTLESARPSHTSQYLCASSEKTGSYNSPLHFGNGTRLTVT.

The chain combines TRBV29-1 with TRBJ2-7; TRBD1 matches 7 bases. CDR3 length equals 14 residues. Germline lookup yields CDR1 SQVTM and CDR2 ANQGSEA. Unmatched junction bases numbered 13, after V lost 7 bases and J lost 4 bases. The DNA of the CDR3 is TGCAGCGCCATCGGACAGGCGGTAACTTACGAGCAGTACTTC. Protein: CSAIGQAVTYEQYF.

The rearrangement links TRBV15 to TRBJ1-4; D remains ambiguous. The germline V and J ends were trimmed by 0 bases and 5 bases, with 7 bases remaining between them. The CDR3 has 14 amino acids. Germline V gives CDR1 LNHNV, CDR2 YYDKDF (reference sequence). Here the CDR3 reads CATSREGENEKLFF. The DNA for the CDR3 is TGTGCCACCAGCAGAGAGGGAGAAAATGAAAAACTGTTTTTT. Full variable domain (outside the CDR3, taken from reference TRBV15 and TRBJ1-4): DAMVIQNPRYQVTQFGKPVTLSCSQTLNHNVMYWYQQKSSQAPKLLFHYYDKDFNNEADTPDNFQSRRPNTSFCFLDIRSPGLGDTAMYLCATSREGENEKLFFGSGTQLSVL.

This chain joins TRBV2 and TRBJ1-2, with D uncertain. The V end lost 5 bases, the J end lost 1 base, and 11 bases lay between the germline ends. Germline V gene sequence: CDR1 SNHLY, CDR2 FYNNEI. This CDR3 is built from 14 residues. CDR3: CASSSKQDNYGYTF. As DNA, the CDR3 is TGTGCCAGCAGTTCAAAGCAGGATAACTATGGCTACACCTTC.

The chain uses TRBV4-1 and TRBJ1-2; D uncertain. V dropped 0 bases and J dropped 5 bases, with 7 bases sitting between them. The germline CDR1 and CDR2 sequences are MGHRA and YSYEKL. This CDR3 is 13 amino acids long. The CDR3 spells CASSQDAAYGYTF. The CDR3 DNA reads TGCGCCAGCAGCCAAGATGCGGCGTATGGCTACACCTTC.

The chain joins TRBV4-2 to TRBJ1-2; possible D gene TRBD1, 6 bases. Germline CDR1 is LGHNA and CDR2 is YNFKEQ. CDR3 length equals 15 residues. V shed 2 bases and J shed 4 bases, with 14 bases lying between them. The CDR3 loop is CASSQFRGSSYGYTF. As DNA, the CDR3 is TGTGCCAGCAGCCAATTCAGGGGCAGCTCCTATGGCTACACCTTC.

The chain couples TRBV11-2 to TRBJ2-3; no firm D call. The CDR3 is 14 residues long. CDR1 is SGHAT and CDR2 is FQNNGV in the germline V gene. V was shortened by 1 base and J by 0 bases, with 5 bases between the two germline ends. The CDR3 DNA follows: TGTGCCAGCAGCTTAGGAGTGAGCACAGATACGCAGTATTTT. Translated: CASSLGVSTDTQYF.

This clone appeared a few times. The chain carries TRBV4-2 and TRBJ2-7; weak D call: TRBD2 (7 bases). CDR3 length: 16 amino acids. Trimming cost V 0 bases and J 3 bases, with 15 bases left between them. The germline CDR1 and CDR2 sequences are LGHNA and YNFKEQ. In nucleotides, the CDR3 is TGTGCCAGCAGCCAAGATTCCCGCGGGGGCGACTACGAGCAGTACTTC. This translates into CASSQDSRGGDYEQYF.

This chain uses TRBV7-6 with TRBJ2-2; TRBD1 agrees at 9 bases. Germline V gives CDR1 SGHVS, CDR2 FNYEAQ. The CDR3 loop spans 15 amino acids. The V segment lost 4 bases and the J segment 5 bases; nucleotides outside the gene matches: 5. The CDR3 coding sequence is TGTGCCAGCAGCTCCACAGGGGGCGCGACCGGGGAGCTGTTTTTT. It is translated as CASSSTGGATGELFF.

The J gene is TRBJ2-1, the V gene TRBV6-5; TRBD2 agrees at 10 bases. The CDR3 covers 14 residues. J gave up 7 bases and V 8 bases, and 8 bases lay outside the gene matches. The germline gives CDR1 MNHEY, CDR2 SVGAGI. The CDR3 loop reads CASSGAGGRNEQFF. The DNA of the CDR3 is TGTGCCAGCTCTGGAGCGGGGGGGCGTAATGAGCAGTTCTTC.

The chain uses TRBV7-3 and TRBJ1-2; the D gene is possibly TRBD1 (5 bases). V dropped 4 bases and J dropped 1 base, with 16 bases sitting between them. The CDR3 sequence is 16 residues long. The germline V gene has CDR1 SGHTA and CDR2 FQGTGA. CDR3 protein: CASSSTARDSNYGYTF. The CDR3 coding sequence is TGTGCCAGCAGCTCTACCGCTCGAGACAGTAACTATGGCTACACCTTC.

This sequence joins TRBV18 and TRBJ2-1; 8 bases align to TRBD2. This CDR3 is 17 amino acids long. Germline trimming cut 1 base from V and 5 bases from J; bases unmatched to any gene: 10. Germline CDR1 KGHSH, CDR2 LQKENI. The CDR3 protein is CASSPLPSGGIDNEQFF. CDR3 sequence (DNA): TGTGCCAGCTCACCACTTCCCAGCGGGGGTATCGACAATGAGCAGTTCTTC.

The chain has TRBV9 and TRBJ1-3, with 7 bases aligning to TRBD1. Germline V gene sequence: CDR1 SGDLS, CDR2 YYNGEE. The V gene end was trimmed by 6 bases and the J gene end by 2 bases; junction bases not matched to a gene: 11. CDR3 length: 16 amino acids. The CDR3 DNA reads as TGTGCCAGCACCAGAGACAGGGCCAACACTGGAAACACCATATATTTT. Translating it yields CASTRDRANTGNTIYF.

In DNA, the CDR3 is TGTGCCAGCAGTTCGACAGGGAAAGGGGGCTATGGCTACACCTTC. Translation gives CASSSTGKGGYGYTF. The chain recombines TRBV27 with TRBJ1-2, with 7 bases fitting TRBD1. The CDR3 runs 15 residues. Germline values: CDR1 MNHEY, CDR2 SMNVEV (reference sequence). J was trimmed by 4 bases and V by 4 bases; bases with no gene match: 9.

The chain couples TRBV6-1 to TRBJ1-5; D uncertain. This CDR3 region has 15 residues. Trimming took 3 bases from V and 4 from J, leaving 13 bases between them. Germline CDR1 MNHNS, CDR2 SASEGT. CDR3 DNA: TGTGCCAGCAGTGATGCCTCGCCTCGGAATCAGCCCCAGCATTTT. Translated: CASSDASPRNQPQHF.

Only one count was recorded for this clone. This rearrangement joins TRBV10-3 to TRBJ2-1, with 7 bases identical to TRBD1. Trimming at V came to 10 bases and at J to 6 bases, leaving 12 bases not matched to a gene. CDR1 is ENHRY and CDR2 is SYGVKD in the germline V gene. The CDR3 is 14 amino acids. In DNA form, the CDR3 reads TGTGCCACGAGGGTGAGGGGGCTCCCCAATGAGCAGTTCTTC. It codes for CATRVRGLPNEQFF.

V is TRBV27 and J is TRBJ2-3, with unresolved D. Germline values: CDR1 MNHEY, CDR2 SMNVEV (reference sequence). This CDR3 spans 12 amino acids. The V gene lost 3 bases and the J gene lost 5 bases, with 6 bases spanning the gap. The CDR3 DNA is TGTGCCAGCAGTTTTCTAGGAGATACGCAGTATTTT. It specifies CASSFLGDTQYF.

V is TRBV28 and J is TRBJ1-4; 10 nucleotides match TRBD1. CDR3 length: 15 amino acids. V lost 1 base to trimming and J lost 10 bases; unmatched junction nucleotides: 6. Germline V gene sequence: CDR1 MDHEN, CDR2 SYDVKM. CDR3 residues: CASSLYGTGVPKLFF. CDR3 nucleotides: TGTGCCAGCAGTTTATATGGGACAGGGGTTCCAAAACTGTTTTTT.

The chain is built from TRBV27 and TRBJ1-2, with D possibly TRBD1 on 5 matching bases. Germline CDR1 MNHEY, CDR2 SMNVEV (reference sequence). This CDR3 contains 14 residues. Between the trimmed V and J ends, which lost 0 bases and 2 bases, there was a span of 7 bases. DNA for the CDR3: TGTGCCAGCAGTTTATCATCAGGGAACTATGGCTACACCTTC. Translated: CASSLSSGNYGYTF.

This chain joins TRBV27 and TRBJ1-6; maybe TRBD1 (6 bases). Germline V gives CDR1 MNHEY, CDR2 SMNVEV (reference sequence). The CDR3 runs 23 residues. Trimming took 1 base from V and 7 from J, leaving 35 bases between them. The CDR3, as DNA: TGTGCCAGCAGTTTATTCGGGCTGAGAGGTTACGCCGGCCGGGACACTTTAAATTCACCCCTCCACTTT. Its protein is CASSLFGLRGYAGRDTLNSPLHF.

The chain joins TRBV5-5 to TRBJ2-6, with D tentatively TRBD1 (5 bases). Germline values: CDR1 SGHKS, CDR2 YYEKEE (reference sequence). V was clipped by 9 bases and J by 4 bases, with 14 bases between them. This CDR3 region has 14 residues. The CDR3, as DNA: TGTGCCACCTCAGTGGGGCCCGGGGCCAACGTCCTGACTTTC. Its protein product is CATSVGPGANVLTF.